The clone carrying this T cell receptor beta chain was detected many times. What it binds is unknown. This entry belongs to a study of post-analysis software for immune sequencing data. The wider study: Disease trajectories encompassed relapsing-remitting, secondary progressive and progressive-relapsing multiple sclerosis. Overall study findings and caveats: Five or six TRBV segments appeared more often in patients than in controls, and TRBV5-6, TRBV5-1 and TRBV20-1 were among these. By F measure, strong co-clustering occurred among samples prepared in the same batch. Among multiple sclerosis patients, normalized Chao1 diversity was significantly below that of controls.

The CDR3 is 14 residues long. Trimming at V came to 8 bases and at J to 6 bases, leaving 10 bases not matched to a gene. Sequencing libraries made from TCR beta cDNA carried unique molecular identifiers. T cells numbering about 0.9 to 11 million gave rise to roughly 550,000 cDNA molecules. A single record per CDR3 protein comes from TCRdb applying MiXCR to the PCR reads. The sample has about 260,000 distinct CDR3 sequences, 35% to 40% seen once. Sample: blood. The rearrangement links TRBV12-3 or TRBV12-4 to TRBJ2-3; 8 bases map to TRBD1. The clonotype was recovered from a girl aged 5-17 years with multiple sclerosis. The DNA for the CDR3 is TGTGCCAGCGTGGACAGGGAGGAACATGATACGCAGTATTTT. Amino acid sequence: CASVDREEHDTQYF.